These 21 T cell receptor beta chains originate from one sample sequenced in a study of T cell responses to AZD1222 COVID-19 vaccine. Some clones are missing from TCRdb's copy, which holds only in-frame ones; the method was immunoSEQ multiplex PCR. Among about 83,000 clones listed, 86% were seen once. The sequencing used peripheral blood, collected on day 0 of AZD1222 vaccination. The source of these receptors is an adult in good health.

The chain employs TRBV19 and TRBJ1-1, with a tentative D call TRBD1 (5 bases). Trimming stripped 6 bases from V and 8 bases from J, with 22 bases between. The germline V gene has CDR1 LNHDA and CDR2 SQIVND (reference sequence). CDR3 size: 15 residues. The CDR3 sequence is CASRSWRADGGEAFF. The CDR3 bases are TGTGCCAGTAGATCGTGGAGGGCGGACGGGGGGGAAGCTTTCTTT.

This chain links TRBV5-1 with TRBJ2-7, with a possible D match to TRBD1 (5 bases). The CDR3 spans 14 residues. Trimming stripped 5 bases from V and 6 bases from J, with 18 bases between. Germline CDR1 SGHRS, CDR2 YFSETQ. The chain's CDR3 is CASRDQGALREQYF. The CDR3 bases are TGCGCCAGCAGGGATCAGGGTGCTCTCCGCGAGCAGTACTTC.

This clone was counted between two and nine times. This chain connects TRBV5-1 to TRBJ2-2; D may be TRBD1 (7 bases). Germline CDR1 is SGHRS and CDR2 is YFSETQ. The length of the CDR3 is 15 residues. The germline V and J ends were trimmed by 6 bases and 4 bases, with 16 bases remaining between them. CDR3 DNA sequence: TGCGCCAGCAACAACCCAGGGGGAGGCACCGGGGAGCTGTTTTTT. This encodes CASNNPGGGTGELFF.

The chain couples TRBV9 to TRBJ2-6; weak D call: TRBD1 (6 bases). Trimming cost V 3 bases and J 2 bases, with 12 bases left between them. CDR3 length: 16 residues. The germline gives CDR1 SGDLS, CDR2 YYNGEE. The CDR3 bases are TGTGCCAGCAGCGGAGCTAACAGGGCTGGGGCCAACGTCCTGACTTTC. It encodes CASSGANRAGANVLTF.

CDR3 sequence: CASSQEETQYF. For the CDR3, the DNA is TGTGCCAGCAGCCAAGAGGAGACCCAGTACTTC. The chain has TRBV4-2 and TRBJ2-5; D not certain. CDR1 is LGHNA, CDR2 YNFKEQ, per germline. The CDR3 loop spans 11 amino acids. V was shortened by 0 bases and J by 5 bases, with 1 base between the two germline ends.

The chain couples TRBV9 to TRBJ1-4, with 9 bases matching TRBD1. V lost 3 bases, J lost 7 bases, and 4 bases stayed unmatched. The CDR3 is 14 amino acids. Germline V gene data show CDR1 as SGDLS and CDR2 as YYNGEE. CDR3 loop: CASSAGTGFEKLFF. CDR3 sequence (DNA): TGTGCCAGCAGCGCCGGGACAGGGTTTGAAAAACTGTTTTTT.

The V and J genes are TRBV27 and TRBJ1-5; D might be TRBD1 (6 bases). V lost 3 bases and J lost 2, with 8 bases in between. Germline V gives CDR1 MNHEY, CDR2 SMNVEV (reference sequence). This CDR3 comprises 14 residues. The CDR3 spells CASSFAGGNQPQHF. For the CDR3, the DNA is TGTGCCAGCAGTTTCGCAGGGGGCAATCAGCCCCAGCATTTT.

The CDR3 spells CATSRLSQRSYNSPLHF. Written as DNA, the CDR3 is TGTGCCACCAGCAGGCTATCCCAGCGGAGTTATAATTCACCCCTCCACTTT. The chain has TRBV15 and TRBJ1-6, with D unclear. CDR1 is LNHNV, CDR2 YYDKDF, per germline (reference sequence). Trimming removed 3 bases at V and 4 bases at J, with 16 bases between. The CDR3 contains 17 residues. The variable domain in full, completed from reference TRBV15 and TRBJ1-6, reads DAMVIQNPRYQVTQFGKPVTLSCSQTLNHNVMYWYQQKSSQAPKLLFHYYDKDFNNEADTPDNFQSRRPNTSFCFLDIRSPGLGDTAMYLCATSRLSQRSYNSPLHFGNGTRLTVT.

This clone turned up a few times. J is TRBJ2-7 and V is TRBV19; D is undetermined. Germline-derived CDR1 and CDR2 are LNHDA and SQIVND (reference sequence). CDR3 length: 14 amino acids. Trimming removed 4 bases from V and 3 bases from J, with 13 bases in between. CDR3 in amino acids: CASSSFVGGYEQYF. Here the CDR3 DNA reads TGTGCCAGTAGTAGCTTCGTGGGTGGCTACGAGCAGTACTTC.

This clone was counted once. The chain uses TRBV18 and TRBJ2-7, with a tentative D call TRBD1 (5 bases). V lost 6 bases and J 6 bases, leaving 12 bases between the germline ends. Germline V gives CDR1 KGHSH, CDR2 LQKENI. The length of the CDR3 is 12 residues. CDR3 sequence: CASSRQSGEQYF. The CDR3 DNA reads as TGTGCCAGCTCCCGACAGTCGGGCGAGCAGTACTTC.

CDR3 sequence reads: CATSDTRTGVETQYF. The CDR3 DNA reads TGTGCCACCAGTGATACCCGGACAGGTGTCGAGACCCAGTACTTC. The V call is TRBV24-1, the J call TRBJ2-5; 7 nucleotides line up with TRBD1. Per germline, CDR1 KGHDR and CDR2 SFDVKD. Trimming took 3 bases from V and 5 from J; bases not matched to a gene: 8. The CDR3 loop spans 15 amino acids.

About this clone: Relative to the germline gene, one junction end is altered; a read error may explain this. CDR3 in amino acids: CASTEGRIYGYTF. As DNA, the CDR3 is TGTGCCAGCACTGAAGGACGGATCTATGGCTACACCTTC. J is TRBJ1-2 and V is TRBV6-1; D is undetermined. There are 13 residues in the CDR3. Germline CDR1 MNHNS, CDR2 SASEGT.

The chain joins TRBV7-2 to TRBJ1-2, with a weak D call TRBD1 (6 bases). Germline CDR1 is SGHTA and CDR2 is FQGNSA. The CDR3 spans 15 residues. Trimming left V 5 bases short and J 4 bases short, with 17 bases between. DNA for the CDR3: TGTGCCAGCAGCCCTCGACAGGATCCCCTCTATGGCTACACCTTC. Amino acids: CASSPRQDPLYGYTF.

As DNA, the CDR3 is TGCAGCCCCGTACGGCCTGGGGAGACCCAGTACTTC. It codes for CSPVRPGETQYF. J is TRBJ2-5 and V is TRBV29-1, with D unresolved. The CDR3 runs to 12 residues. Per the germline V gene, CDR1 is SQVTM and CDR2 is ANQGSEA. Between the trimmed V and J ends, which lost 8 bases and 5 bases, there was a span of 15 bases.

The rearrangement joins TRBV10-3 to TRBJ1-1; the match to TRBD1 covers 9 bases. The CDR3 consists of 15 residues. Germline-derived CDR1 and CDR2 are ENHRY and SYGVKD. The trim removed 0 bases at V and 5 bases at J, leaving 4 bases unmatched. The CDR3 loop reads CAISESGQGFTEAFF. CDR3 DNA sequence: TGTGCCATCAGTGAGTCGGGACAGGGCTTTACTGAAGCTTTCTTT.

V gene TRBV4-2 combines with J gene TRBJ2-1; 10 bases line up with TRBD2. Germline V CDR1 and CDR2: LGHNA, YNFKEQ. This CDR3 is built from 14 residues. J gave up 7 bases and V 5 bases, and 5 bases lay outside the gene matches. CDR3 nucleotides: TGTGCCAGCAGCTATAGGACTAGCGGAAATGAGCAGTTCTTC. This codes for CASSYRTSGNEQFF.

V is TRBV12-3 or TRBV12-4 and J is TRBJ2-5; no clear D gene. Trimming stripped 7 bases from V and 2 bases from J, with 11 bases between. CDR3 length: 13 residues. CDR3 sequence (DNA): TGTGCCAGCAATCAAGTGGGGCAAGAGACCCAGTACTTC. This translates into CASNQVGQETQYF.

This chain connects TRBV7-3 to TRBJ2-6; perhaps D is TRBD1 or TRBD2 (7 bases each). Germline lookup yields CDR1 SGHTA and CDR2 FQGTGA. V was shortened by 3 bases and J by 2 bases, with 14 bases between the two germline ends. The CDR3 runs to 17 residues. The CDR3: CASSFVRGGPGANVLTF. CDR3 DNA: TGTGCCAGCAGCTTTGTCAGGGGGGGCCCTGGGGCCAACGTCCTGACTTTC.

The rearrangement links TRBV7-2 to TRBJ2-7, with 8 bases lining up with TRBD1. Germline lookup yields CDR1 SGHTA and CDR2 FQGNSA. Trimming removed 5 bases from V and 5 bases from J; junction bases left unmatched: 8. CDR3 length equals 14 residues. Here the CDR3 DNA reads TGTGCCAGCAGCCAGGGGACAGGAGGAGACGAGCAGTACTTC. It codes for CASSQGTGGDEQYF. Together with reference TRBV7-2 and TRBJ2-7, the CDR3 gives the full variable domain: GAGVSQSPSNKVTEKGKDVELRCDPISGHTALYWYRQSLGQGLEFLIYFQGNSAPDKSGLPSDRFSAERTGGSVSTLTIQRTQQEDSAVYLCASSQGTGGDEQYFGPGTRLTVT.

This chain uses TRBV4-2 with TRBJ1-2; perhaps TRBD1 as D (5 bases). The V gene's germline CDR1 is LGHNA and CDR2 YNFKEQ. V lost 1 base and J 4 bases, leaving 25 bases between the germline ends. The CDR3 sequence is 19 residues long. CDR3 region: CASSQVQWWQGRDIYGYTF. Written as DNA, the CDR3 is TGTGCCAGCAGCCAAGTACAGTGGTGGCAGGGCAGGGATATCTATGGCTACACCTTC.

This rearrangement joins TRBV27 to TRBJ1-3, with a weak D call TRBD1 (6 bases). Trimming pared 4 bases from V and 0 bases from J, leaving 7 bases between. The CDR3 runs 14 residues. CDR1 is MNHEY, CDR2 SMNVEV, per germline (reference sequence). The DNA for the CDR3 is TGTGCCAGCAGTTCAGGGGTCTCTGGAAACACCATATATTTT. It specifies CASSSGVSGNTIYF.